Listed below are T cell receptor beta chains from one sample, sequenced in a study of blood T cell repertoires in COVID-19. This table comes from immunoSEQ multiplex PCR, and its TCRdb copy is limited to in-frame clones, with some not included. The sample yields 300,000 to 450,000 clones, around 90% seen once. Sequencing was performed on PBMCs or T cells enriched from blood (not recorded which). These receptors were obtained from a woman between 18 and 30 years old who had recovered from COVID-19. The CDR3 runs from the conserved cysteine through the conserved F or W. The order of the fields is clone size, D gene, CDR3 length, J gene, V gene, CDR3 protein, CDR3 DNA. The D gene is left open where the match is weak. Some rows mark clone size as missing; the rest say once, few, many or name a class of expanded clone.

>NA|TRBD1|14|TRBJ1-2|TRBV7-6
CASSSGQGDYGYTF
TGTGCCAGCAGCTCCGGACAGGGGGACTATGGCTACACCTTC
>NA|TRBD1|15|TRBJ1-2|TRBV5-1
CASSLRQGAQEGYTF
TGCGCCAGCAGCTTGAGACAGGGGGCGCAGGAGGGCTACACCTTC
>NA|TRBD1|14|TRBJ2-7|TRBV5-4
CASTLQGADYEQYF
TGTGCCAGCACCTTACAGGGGGCCGACTACGAGCAGTACTTC
>NA|NA|15|TRBJ2-3|TRBV18
CASSPSGRVPDTQYF
TGTGCCAGCTCACCTTCTGGCCGGGTCCCAGATACGCAGTATTTT
>NA|NA|13|TRBJ1-4|TRBV30
CAWRNTGTEKLFF
TGTGCCTGGAGAAATACAGGGACTGAAAAACTGTTTTTT
>NA|NA|14|TRBJ2-1|TRBV5-5
CASSPGTLLNEQFF
TGTGCCAGCAGTCCCGGGACTCTCCTCAATGAGCAGTTCTTC
>NA|NA|14|TRBJ2-3|TRBV5-1
CASLGSPGSDTQYF
TGCGCCAGCCTCGGCAGCCCGGGGTCAGATACGCAGTATTTT
>NA|TRBD1|15|TRBJ2-5|TRBV5-4
CASSPRDRGRETQYF
TGTGCCAGCAGCCCCAGGGACAGGGGCAGGGAGACCCAGTACTTC
>few|NA|15|TRBJ1-5|TRBV4-1
CASSQDDRIGQPQHF
TGCGCCAGCAGCCAAGATGACAGAATAGGCCAGCCCCAGCATTTT
>once|NA|11|TRBJ2-1|TRBV19
CASREGGEQFF
TGTGCCAGTAGGGAAGGGGGTGAGCAGTTCTTC
>NA|TRBD1|15|TRBJ1-5|TRBV6-5
CAILPGQGGNQPQHF
TGTGCCATTCTTCCGGGACAGGGGGGTAATCAGCCCCAGCATTTT
>once|TRBD1|13|TRBJ2-7|TRBV7-3
CASSVGQDYEQYF
TGTGCCAGCAGCGTCGGACAGGACTACGAGCAGTACTTC
>NA|TRBD1|15|TRBJ2-2|TRBV15
CATSGGQGAWGELFF
TGTGCCACCAGCGGCGGACAGGGGGCCTGGGGGGAGCTGTTTTTT
>NA|NA|16|TRBJ2-3|TRBV5-1
CASSPMGLPGSDTQYF
TGCGCCAGCAGCCCCATGGGCCTGCCAGGATCAGATACGCAGTATTTT
>NA|NA|16|TRBJ1-6|TRBV6-1
CASSGTAASKRSPLHF
TGTGCCAGCAGTGGGACGGCGGCTAGCAAGCGGTCACCCCTCCACTTT
>NA|NA|15|TRBJ1-3|TRBV5-1
CASSPGMSLGNTIYF
TGCGCCAGCAGCCCCGGGATGTCTCTGGGAAACACCATATATTTT
>NA|TRBD1|15|TRBJ1-4|TRBV7-9
CASSVRQGAREKLFF
TGTGCCAGCAGCGTCCGACAGGGGGCCCGGGAAAAACTGTTTTTT
>NA|TRBD2|14|TRBJ2-1|TRBV7-2
CASTVLAGGYEQFF
TGTGCCAGCACCGTACTAGCGGGGGGCTATGAGCAGTTCTTC
>NA|NA|15|TRBJ2-7|TRBV5-1
CASSPDPTQDYEQYF
TGCGCCAGCAGCCCTGACCCGACACAGGATTACGAGCAGTACTTC
>NA|NA|15|TRBJ1-5|TRBV9
CASSVGGAGYQPQHF
TGTGCCAGCAGCGTAGGCGGGGCCGGCTATCAGCCCCAGCATTTT
>once|TRBD1|12|TRBJ2-7|TRBV10-3
CAITDRAYEQYF
TGTGCCATTACGGACAGGGCATACGAGCAGTACTTC
>NA|NA|13|TRBJ1-2|TRBV2
CASSGGVGSGYTF
TGTGCCAGCAGTGGAGGGGTCGGGAGTGGCTACACCTTC
>NA|NA|11|TRBJ1-1|TRBV11-2
CASSFQGLAFF
TGTGCCAGCAGCTTTCAGGGATTAGCTTTCTTT
>NA|NA|15|TRBJ1-2|TRBV6-4
CASSESPSGNYGYTF
TGTGCCAGCAGTGAAAGCCCTTCCGGGAACTATGGCTACACCTTC
>NA|TRBD1|15|TRBJ1-1|TRBV11-2
CASSQGTAVNTEAFF
TGTGCCAGCAGCCAAGGGACAGCAGTGAACACTGAAGCTTTCTTT